This is a list of T cell receptor beta chains from one sample in a study of blood T cell repertoires in COVID-19. Sequenced by immunoSEQ multiplex PCR; TCRdb stores in-frame clones only, minus some. The sample yields fewer than 200,000 clones, roughly 87% seen once. The sequenced sample was peripheral blood. Receptors originate from a woman aged 60-70 years with COVID-19, enrolled during active disease. Each CDR3 is given with its conserved first and last residue. A D gene is named only where the DNA matches it firmly. A clone size is listed for some rows: how often the clone was seen (once, few, many), or a class if it is expanded.

D | J | V | size | CDR3 | DNA
. | TRBJ2-7 | TRBV5-1 | . | CASSLSPGQSSYEQYF | TGCGCCAGCAGCTTAAGTCCGGGACAATCCTCCTACGAGCAGTACTTC
TRBD1 | TRBJ2-2 | TRBV5-1 | . | CASSSIGQGALGGELFF | TGCGCCAGCAGCTCTATCGGACAGGGGGCGCTGGGCGGGGAGCTGTTTTTT
TRBD2 | TRBJ2-5 | TRBV7-9 | . | CASSSGLADQETQYF | TGTGCCAGCAGCTCGGGACTAGCGGACCAAGAGACCCAGTACTTC
. | TRBJ2-1 | TRBV28 | few | CASRSTTRENVGQFF | TGTGCCAGCAGATCGACTACTCGGGAGAATGTTGGGCAGTTCTTC
. | TRBJ2-2 | TRBV24-1 | . | CATSEPGPGELFF | TGTGCCACCAGTGAGCCAGGGCCCGGGGAGCTGTTTTTT
. | TRBJ2-7 | TRBV27 | . | CASSFRSIARPGEQYF | TGTGCCAGCAGTTTTAGGTCGATCGCGCGGCCCGGCGAGCAGTACTTC
. | TRBJ1-4 | TRBV3-1/TRBV3-2 | . | CASSQDPEQGNEKLFF | TGTGCCAGCAGCCAAGACCCGGAACAGGGTAATGAAAAACTGTTTTTT
. | TRBJ2-7 | TRBV21-1 | few | CASSKGRVGDRPVDEQYF | TGTGCCAGCAGCAAAGGCAGGGTGGGGGACAGGCCCGTAGACGAGCAGTACTTC
TRBD2 | TRBJ2-5 | TRBV27 | . | CASSLLAGAGVAQYF | TGTGCCAGCAGCCTACTAGCGGGAGCTGGGGTGGCCCAGTACTTC
. | TRBJ2-2 | TRBV9 | . | CASSVGVASLDGELFF | TGTGCCAGCAGCGTAGGGGTGGCTAGCTTGGACGGGGAGCTGTTTTTT
TRBD1 | TRBJ2-2 | TRBV2 | few | CASSGQGASGELFF | TGTGCCAGCAGTGGACAGGGGGCGTCCGGGGAGCTGTTTTTT
. | TRBJ1-6 | TRBV7-9 | . | CASSGGTVNSPLHF | TGTGCCAGCAGCGGCGGGACGGTTAATTCACCCCTCCACTTT
. | TRBJ2-2 | TRBV28 | . | CASRPDTNTGELFF | TGTGCCAGCAGACCGGACACGAACACCGGGGAGCTGTTTTTT
. | TRBJ1-4 | TRBV27 | . | CASSRGALNEKLFF | TGTGCCAGCAGTCGGGGGGCCCTAAATGAAAAACTGTTTTTT
TRBD2 | TRBJ2-1 | TRBV6-2/TRBV6-3 | . | CASSAAGGPNEQFF | TGTGCCAGCAGTGCCGCGGGGGGGCCCAATGAGCAGTTCTTC
. | TRBJ2-5 | TRBV25-1 | . | CASSNPAGLQETQYF | TGTGCCAGCAGTAACCCTGCAGGGCTCCAAGAGACCCAGTACTTC
TRBD2 | TRBJ2-2 | TRBV10-3 | once | CAITDRGGSNTGELFF | TGTGCCATCACCGATCGGGGGGGATCGAACACCGGGGAGCTGTTTTTT
TRBD2 | TRBJ2-3 | TRBV7-3 | . | CASRLAGGHDTQYF | TGTGCCAGCAGACTAGCGGGGGGGCACGATACGCAGTATTTT
. | TRBJ1-1 | TRBV18 | . | CASSPTENTEAFF | TGTGCCAGCTCACCGACAGAGAACACTGAAGCTTTCTTT
TRBD1 | TRBJ1-5 | TRBV19 | once | CASAGTGNQPQHF | TGTGCCAGTGCTGGGACAGGCAATCAGCCCCAGCATTTT